Listed here are 19 T cell receptor beta chains from one sample, sequenced in a study of Ad26.COV2.S vaccination and SARS-CoV-2 variants. Using immunoSEQ multiplex PCR, the repertoire was profiled, and TCRdb retains in-frame clones only, with some absent. The sample carries over 350,000 clones, roughly nine tenths recorded once. Treatment here: around 19 received Ad26.COV2.S at low or high dose, single or two shots; about five received placebo; per-sample allocation not given. Vaccine and placebo recipients were sampled on day 63 after the first injection. Sequencing used peripheral blood, obtained in a trial of Ad26.COV2.S vaccine versus placebo. The receptor source for this set is a person between 18 and 59 years old who received the Ad26.COV2.S COVID-19 vaccine or a placebo.

This sequence joins TRBV19 and TRBJ1-2; D gene unclear. CDR1 is LNHDA and CDR2 is SQIVND in the germline V gene (reference sequence). This CDR3 spans 16 amino acids. V was pared by 4 bases and J by 2 bases, with 17 bases between. DNA of the CDR3: TGTGCCAGTAGTAAGAGCAGCTTAATCAAAAACTATGGCTACACCTTC. It specifies CASSKSSLIKNYGYTF.

V is TRBV27 and J is TRBJ1-1, with no clear D. The V end was cut by 6 bases, the J end by 2 bases, with 10 bases between. The germline gives CDR1 MNHEY, CDR2 SMNVEV (reference sequence). There are 13 residues in the CDR3. The CDR3, as DNA: TGTGCCAGCAGACCCGACACTAACACTGAAGCTTTCTTT. It specifies CASRPDTNTEAFF.

The V call is TRBV30, the J call TRBJ1-6; D possibly corresponds to TRBD1 (6 bases). V was trimmed by 0 bases and J by 7 bases, leaving 16 bases between them. The CDR3 loop spans 16 amino acids. Germline V lookup: CDR1 GTSNPN, CDR2 SVGIG (reference sequence). As DNA, the CDR3 is TGTGCCTGGAGTGTACGGGTGGGCAGGGGAAATTCACCCCTCCACTTT. This gives the protein CAWSVRVGRGNSPLHF.

This clone was picked up many times. For the CDR3, the DNA is TGTGCCAGCAACGACAGAGCTAGCAATCAGCCCCAGCATTTT. Translation gives CASNDRASNQPQHF. This chain links TRBV7-2 with TRBJ1-5; possibly TRBD1 for D (5 bases). V was cut by 7 bases and J by 0 bases, with 10 bases left in between. CDR1 and CDR2 (germline): SGHTA, FQGNSA. The length of the CDR3 is 14 residues.

V is TRBV7-2 and J is TRBJ1-4; 10 nucleotides line up with TRBD1. CDR1 and CDR2 (germline): SGHTA, FQGNSA. V lost 4 bases, J lost 8 bases, and 10 bases stayed unmatched. The CDR3 length is 16 residues. CDR3 loop: CASSSAPGQGMEKLFF. CDR3 bases: TGTGCCAGCAGCTCAGCACCGGGACAGGGGATGGAAAAACTGTTTTTT.

This clone was seen only once. The V and J genes are TRBV7-8 and TRBJ1-2; D is unclear. V lost 5 bases and J 6 bases, leaving 13 bases between the germline ends. This CDR3 has 13 amino acids. Germline-derived CDR1 and CDR2 are SGHVS and FQNEAQ. The DNA for the CDR3 is TGTGCCAGCAGCCTTAGTAGGGAGAATGGCTACACCTTC. It is translated as CASSLSRENGYTF.

The CDR3 region is CAISETRDYYNEQFF. Written as DNA, the CDR3 is TGTGCCATCAGTGAGACGCGGGACTACTACAATGAGCAGTTCTTC. This chain uses TRBV10-3 with TRBJ2-1, with 7 bases matching TRBD2. This CDR3 contains 15 residues. Germline V lookup: CDR1 ENHRY, CDR2 SYGVKD. The V gene end was trimmed by 2 bases and the J gene end by 3 bases; junction bases not matched to a gene: 4.

The chain recombines TRBV19 with TRBJ1-5; tentatively, D is TRBD1 (5 bases). The CDR3 is 15 residues long. V was trimmed by 3 bases and J by 4 bases, leaving 13 bases between them. Germline V gives CDR1 LNHDA, CDR2 SQIVND (reference sequence). The CDR3 DNA reads as TGTGCCAGTAGTATCTGGCAGGGCCCGAATCAGCCCCAGCATTTT. Translated, it gives CASSIWQGPNQPQHF.

CDR3 sequence: CSVDDLEGYTF. CDR3 nucleotides: TGCAGCGTCGACGACTTGGAGGGCTACACCTTC. The chain combines TRBV29-1 with TRBJ1-2; D unclear. Deletions cut 6 bases from V and 8 bases from J, with 13 bases between. Germline V gene lookup returns CDR1 SQVTM and CDR2 ANQGSEA. The CDR3 is 11 residues long. The complete variable domain, with remaining parts taken from reference TRBV29-1 and TRBJ1-2, reads SAVISQKPSRDICQRGTSLTIQCQVDSQVTMMFWYRQQPGQSLTLIATANQGSEATYESGFVIDKFPISRPNLTFSTLTVSNMSPEDSSIYLCSVDDLEGYTFGSGTRLTVV.

The chain has TRBV29-1 and TRBJ1-3; D unresolved. Germline V gene sequence: CDR1 SQVTM, CDR2 ANQGSEA. This CDR3 contains 15 residues. V lost 8 bases to trimming and J lost 0 bases, with 17 bases between them. The CDR3, as DNA: TGCAGCCCACGACTGGGCAGTCTCTCTGGAAACACCATATATTTT. Its protein is CSPRLGSLSGNTIYF.

The gene calls are TRBV7-8 and TRBJ1-1; D may be TRBD1 (6 bases). Germline-derived CDR1 and CDR2 are SGHVS and FQNEAQ. The CDR3 has 14 amino acids. The V gene lost 5 bases and the J gene lost 5 bases, with 15 bases spanning the gap. The CDR3 DNA reads as TGTGCCAGCAGCCCCGACAGGCTACTGACTGAAGCTTTCTTT. Amino acid sequence: CASSPDRLLTEAFF.

The J gene is TRBJ2-4, the V gene TRBV10-1; 9 nucleotides line up with TRBD1. This CDR3 has 15 residues. Looked up from germline, CDR1 is WNHNN and CDR2 is SYGVQD (reference sequence). Trimming removed 2 bases from V and 8 bases from J; junction bases left unmatched: 7. For the CDR3, the DNA is TGCGCCAGCAGTGAGCCTACAGGGGGCTTGGACATTCAGTACTTC. Protein product: CASSEPTGGLDIQYF.

The rearrangement joins TRBV10-2 to TRBJ1-2; no firm D call. Germline-derived CDR1 and CDR2 are WSHSY and SAAADI. The CDR3 spans 12 residues. V gave up 4 bases and J gave up 4 bases, with 7 bases separating them. The CDR3 here is CASSVAGYGYTF. In DNA, the CDR3 is TGCGCCAGCAGTGTAGCCGGCTATGGCTACACCTTC.

This rearrangement joins TRBV19 to TRBJ1-1, with D tentatively TRBD1 (5 bases). Germline V gives CDR1 LNHDA, CDR2 SQIVND (reference sequence). V lost 0 bases and J lost 4, with 9 bases in between. This CDR3 contains 14 residues. The DNA for the CDR3 is TGTGCCAGTAGTATAGACAGGGCCGGCACTGAAGCTTTCTTT. This codes for CASSIDRAGTEAFF.

The chain combines TRBV4-1 with TRBJ1-5, with D uncertain. Trimming cost V 1 base and J 1 base, with 11 bases left between them. CDR1 and CDR2 (germline): MGHRA, YSYEKL. The CDR3 consists of 16 residues. CDR3 bases: TGCGCCAGCAGCCAAGTCGGGTTAGGGAGCAATCAGCCCCAGCATTTT. Translating it yields CASSQVGLGSNQPQHF.

The rearrangement joins TRBV5-1 to TRBJ1-5, with 7 positions matching TRBD1. The CDR3 length is 14 residues. Trimming took 3 bases from V and 3 from J; bases not matched to a gene: 3. Germline loops: CDR1 SGHRS, CDR2 YFSETQ. The CDR3 is CASSSGTDNQPQHF. As DNA, the CDR3 is TGCGCCAGCAGCTCCGGGACAGACAATCAGCCCCAGCATTTT.

The CDR3, as DNA: TGTGCCAGCAGTTTAGAGGAGAATCAGCCCCAGCATTTT. Its translation is CASSLEENQPQHF. The chain couples TRBV12-3 or TRBV12-4 to TRBJ1-5; D ambiguous. The CDR3 has 13 amino acids. The V gene lost 1 base and the J gene lost 4 bases, with 5 bases spanning the gap.

The chain carries TRBV3-1 (or the pseudogene TRBV3-2) and TRBJ2-7; 8 bases line up with TRBD1. The junction had 6 bases not matched to a gene; V was cut back by 2 bases and J by 3 bases. CDR3 length: 15 residues. Germline V gives CDR1 LGHDT, CDR2 YNNKEL (reference sequence). In nucleotides, the CDR3 is TGTGCCAGCAGCCAAATGCCCGGACAGGGCTACGAGCAGTACTTC. It specifies CASSQMPGQGYEQYF.

This clone has only one observation. V gene TRBV7-2 combines with J gene TRBJ2-3; the D is unclear. Germline values: CDR1 SGHTA, CDR2 FQGNSA. The CDR3 sequence is 13 residues long. Trimming removed 2 bases at V and 4 bases at J, with 7 bases between. CDR3 DNA sequence: TGTGCCAGCAGCTTATCCCAACCAGATACGCAGTATTTT. It yields the protein CASSLSQPDTQYF.